This T cell receptor beta chain was sequenced during a study of technical replicates of blood from several donors. Germline V lookup: CDR1 PRHDT, CDR2 FYEKMQ (reference sequence). This CDR3 is built from 14 residues. V was clipped by 3 bases and J by 4 bases; unmatched bases: 4. Here immunoSEQ multiplex PCR was the method, and the copy in TCRdb shows in-frame clones only, minus some. In the table there are about 58,000 clones, about nine tenths of which are singletons. The receptor was derived from a human donor in good health. Some clones in this sample may be carry-over from other donors' samples. The material sequenced was PBMCs. This chain uses TRBV13 with TRBJ1-1; 8 bases align to TRBD1. The CDR3 sequence: CASSFDRGFTEAFF. In DNA form, the CDR3 reads TGTGCCAGCAGCTTTGACAGGGGATTCACTGAAGCTTTCTTT. Supplemented by reference TRBV13 and TRBJ1-1, the full variable domain reads AAGVIQSPRHLIKEKRETATLKCYPIPRHDTVYWYQQGPGQDPQFLISFYEKMQSDKGSIPDRFSAQQFSDYHSELNMSSLELGDSALYFCASSFDRGFTEAFFGQGTRLTVV.